The entry below gives a single TCR beta chain sequence along with its context. Its recognized antigen is unknown. Base qualities are not at hand, and no much larger clone is one base apart. The sample belongs to a study of T-cell memory formation after mild COVID-19 (dated by TCRdb to the early 2020s). Regarding the complete study: Most TCR sequence clusters were specific to one of the two donors. The cohort comprised two young, previously healthy adult volunteers, one female and one male. Longitudinal TCRalpha and TCRbeta repertoire sequencing tracked T-cell clones expanding and contracting after mild COVID-19 in two donors. The paper's findings and limits, for the study overall: Contracting CD4+ clones were located mainly in the CM and EM memory subsets, whereas CD8+ clones were found to be enriched in EMRA. The study covered only a couple of mild cases, and larger cohorts including severe cases with pre-infection samples were considered necessary. Balanced CD4/CD8 phenotypes were observed for clones contracting from day 15 to 85, whereas a bias towards CD4+ was observed for a second wave of clones expanding from day 15 to 37. The second-wave clones that peaked on day 37 were not confirmed to be SARS-CoV-2 specific. Some responding clones were detected in pre-infection memory, suggesting pre-existing cross-reactive memory T cells joined the SARS-CoV-2 response.

The sequencer was an Illumina NovaSeq 6000. cDNA libraries for TCRalpha and TCRbeta were prepared by 5'RACE using constant-segment primers, with sample barcodes and unique molecular identifiers added. RNA was extracted from every sample with Trizol reagent. Libraries were amplified in two PCR steps, with a second sample barcode and Illumina TruSeq adapters added in the second step. Libraries were sequenced on an Illumina NovaSeq with 2 x 150 bp paired-end reads. Per the source publication's procedure: Demultiplexing of reads and collapsing into UMI-guided consensus sequences were performed with migec v1.2.7. Using mixcr v2.1.11, the UMI consensuses were aligned to TRA and TRB V and J templates and assembled into clonotypes. Expanded or contracted clonotypes were those called significant by both edgeR and NoisET, with noise models trained on biological replicates. For edgeR calls, the thresholds were a false discovery rate-adjusted p below 0.01 and a log2 fold-change of 1. PCA with hierarchical clustering of max-normalized trajectories of the 1000 most abundant clonotypes was used as exploratory dynamics analysis. Separately sequenced CD4+ and CD8+ repertoires were used to assign a CD4 or CD8 phenotype to each responding clone. TCRdb cleaned the public reads at Q25 with fastp, built clones with MiXCR and kept in-frame beta chains. A single entry per CDR3 protein holds the most common genes and DNA from its merged rows. The V and J calls were determined by TCRdb, not by the authors. This sample gives roughly 99,000 distinct CDR3 sequences in total; approximately 14% of them show up just once. 35% to 50% of the sample rests with the top ten.

Counted from cysteine to phenylalanine, this CDR3 has 13 amino acids. Only the CDR3 DNA stays, 39 bases, in frame from base 1. Based on the germline V gene (reference sequence), the CDR1 and CDR2 sequences are GTSNPN and SVGIG. Deletion took 4 bases off V and 9 bases off J, with a span of 13 bases between the germline ends. PBMCs were isolated by Ficoll-Paque density gradient centrifugation. Sequenced sample: PBMCs or a T cell subset sorted from them (not recorded which). The V gene is TRBV30 and the J gene is TRBJ1-6, with TRBD1 as a weak D call on 6 bases. The origin of this receptor is a man aged 18 to 30 who had mild COVID-19 (a few samples of this study predate the infection). The sample titles of this study are shuffled in the database, so cell type and time point are left out; the donor was told from shared clones. The nucleotide sequence is given as TGTGCCTGGAATTCCAGGGGCCGTTCACCCCTCCACTTT. This is translated as CAWNSRGRSPLHF.